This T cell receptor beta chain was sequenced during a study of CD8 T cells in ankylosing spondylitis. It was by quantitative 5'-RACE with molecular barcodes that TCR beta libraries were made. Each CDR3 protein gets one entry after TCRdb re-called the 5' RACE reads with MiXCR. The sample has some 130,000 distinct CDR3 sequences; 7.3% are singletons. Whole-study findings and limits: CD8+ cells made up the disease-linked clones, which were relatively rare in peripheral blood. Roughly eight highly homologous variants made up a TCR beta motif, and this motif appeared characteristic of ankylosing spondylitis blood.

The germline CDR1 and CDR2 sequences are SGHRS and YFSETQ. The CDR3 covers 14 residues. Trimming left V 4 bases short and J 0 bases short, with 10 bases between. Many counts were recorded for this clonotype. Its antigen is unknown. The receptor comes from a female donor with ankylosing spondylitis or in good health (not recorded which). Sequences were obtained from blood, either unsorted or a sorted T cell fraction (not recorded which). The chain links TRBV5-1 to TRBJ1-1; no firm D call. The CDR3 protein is CASSLDTMNTEAFF. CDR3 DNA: TGCGCCAGCAGCCTCGACACGATGAACACTGAAGCTTTCTTT.